Here is one T cell receptor (beta chain) with its context. As yet, its antigen is unknown. This entry comes from a study of CD8 T cells in ankylosing spondylitis. Study-level findings and limits: Peripheral blood held disease-linked clones only at relatively low frequency, and these were CD8+. Ankylosing spondylitis blood appeared to be characterized by a TCR beta motif of several highly homologous variants.

The trim removed 5 bases at V and 6 bases at J, leaving 10 bases unmatched. The CDR3 length is 14 residues. Germline V CDR1 and CDR2: SGHTA, FQGNSA. Quantitative 5'-RACE with molecular barcodes generated TCR beta libraries. TCRdb reanalysed the 5' RACE reads using MiXCR and keeps one entry per CDR3 protein. Altogether fewer than 650,000 distinct CDR3 sequences are present, roughly an eighth being singletons, with the ten largest covering nearly 7%. Sequencing was done on a sample of blood, either unsorted or a sorted T cell fraction (not recorded which). The TCR was taken from a male donor with ankylosing spondylitis. The V call is TRBV7-2, the J call TRBJ2-7, with 7 bases identical to TRBD2. The CDR3 reads CASSHRDYDLEQYF. The CDR3 coding sequence is TGTGCCAGCAGCCACCGGGACTATGATCTCGAGCAGTACTTC. The complete variable domain, with remaining parts taken from reference TRBV7-2 and TRBJ2-7, reads GAGVSQSPSNKVTEKGKDVELRCDPISGHTALYWYRQSLGQGLEFLIYFQGNSAPDKSGLPSDRFSAERTGGSVSTLTIQRTQQEDSAVYLCASSHRDYDLEQYFGPGTRLTVT.